This T cell receptor beta chain was recorded in a study of blood T cell repertoires in COVID-19. Whole-study context: T cells, B-cell-depleted T cells, or PBMCs supplied cDNA or gDNA.

The Seattle site enrolled patients during active infection and followed them longitudinally. The CDR3 length is 13 residues. Germline values: CDR1 SQVTM, CDR2 ANQGSEA. Trimming stripped 7 bases from V and 2 bases from J, with 9 bases between. This clone has more than one count but fewer than ten. How the authors handled the data: Reference gene primer amplification gave estimated nucleated cell counts. Sequencing was performed with immunoSEQ multiplex PCR; in TCRdb, only in-frame clones are kept and a portion is missing. V and J calls and clone size are given by that table; D and trimming were obtained from the DNA. The repertoire holds around 75,000 clones, 65% to 85% seen once, with 9.5% to 15% in the top ten.

The chain joins TRBV29-1 to TRBJ1-6, with D perhaps matching TRBD1 (6 bases). The specimen was peripheral blood. This TCR derives from a man aged 45-60 years with COVID-19, enrolled during active disease. The CDR3 is CSARTAYNSPLHF. CDR3 sequence (DNA): TGCAGCGCCAGGACAGCCTATAATTCACCCCTCCACTTT.